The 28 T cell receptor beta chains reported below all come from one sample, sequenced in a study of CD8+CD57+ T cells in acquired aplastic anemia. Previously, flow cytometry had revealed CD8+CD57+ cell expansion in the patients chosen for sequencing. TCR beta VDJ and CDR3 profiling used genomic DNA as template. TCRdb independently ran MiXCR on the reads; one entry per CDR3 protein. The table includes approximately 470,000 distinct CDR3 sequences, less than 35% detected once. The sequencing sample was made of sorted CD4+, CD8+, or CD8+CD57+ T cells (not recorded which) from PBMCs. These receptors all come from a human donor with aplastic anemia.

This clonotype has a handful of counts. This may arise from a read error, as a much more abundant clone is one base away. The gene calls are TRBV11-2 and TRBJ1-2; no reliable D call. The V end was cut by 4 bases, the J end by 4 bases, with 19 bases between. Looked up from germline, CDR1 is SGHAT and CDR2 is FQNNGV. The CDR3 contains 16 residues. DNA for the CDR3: TGTGCCAGCAGCTCCGAGTGTGTTCCAGTGAGCTATGGCTACACCTTC. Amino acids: CASSSECVPVSYGYTF.

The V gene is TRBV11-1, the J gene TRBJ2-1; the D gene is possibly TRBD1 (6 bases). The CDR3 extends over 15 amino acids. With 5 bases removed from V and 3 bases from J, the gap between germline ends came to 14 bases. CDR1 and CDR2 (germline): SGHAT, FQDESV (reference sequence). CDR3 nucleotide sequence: TGTGCCAGCAGCCCCCGGACAGAGTACTACAATGAGCAGTTCTTC. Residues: CASSPRTEYYNEQFF.

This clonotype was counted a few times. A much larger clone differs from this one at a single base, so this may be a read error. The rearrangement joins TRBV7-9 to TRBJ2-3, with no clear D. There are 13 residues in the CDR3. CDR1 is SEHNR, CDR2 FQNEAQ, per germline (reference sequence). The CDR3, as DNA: TGTGCCGGCAGCTTAGTGGCCGCAGATACGCAGTATTTT. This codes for CAGSLVAADTQYF.

CDR3 amino acids: CSVADGGHAFF. In DNA form, the CDR3 reads TGCAGCGTTGCGGACGGGGGGCATGCTTTCTTT. The rearrangement links TRBV29-1 to TRBJ1-1; perhaps TRBD1 as D (6 bases). Trimming removed 4 bases at V and 11 bases at J, with 14 bases between. The germline V gene encodes CDR1 SQVTM and CDR2 ANQGSEA. The CDR3 extends over 11 amino acids. Variable domain in full (rest from reference TRBV29-1 and TRBJ1-1): SAVISQKPSRDICQRGTSLTIQCQVDSQVTMMFWYRQQPGQSLTLIATANQGSEATYESGFVIDKFPISRPNLTFSTLTVSNMSPEDSSIYLCSVADGGHAFFGQGTRLTVV.

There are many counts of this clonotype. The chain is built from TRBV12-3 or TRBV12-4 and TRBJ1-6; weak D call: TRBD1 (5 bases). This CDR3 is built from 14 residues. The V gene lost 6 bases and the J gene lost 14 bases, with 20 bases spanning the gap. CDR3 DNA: TGTGCCAGCAGGTCTACAGGAGCCGCCGAGGCCCTCCACTTT. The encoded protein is CASRSTGAAEALHF.

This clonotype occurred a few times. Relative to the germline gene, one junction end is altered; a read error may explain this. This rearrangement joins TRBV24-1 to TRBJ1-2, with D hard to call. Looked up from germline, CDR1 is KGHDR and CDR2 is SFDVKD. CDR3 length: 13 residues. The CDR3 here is CASSHATGYGYTF. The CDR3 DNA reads TGTGCCAGCAGTCACGCGACGGGCTATGGCTACACCTTC.

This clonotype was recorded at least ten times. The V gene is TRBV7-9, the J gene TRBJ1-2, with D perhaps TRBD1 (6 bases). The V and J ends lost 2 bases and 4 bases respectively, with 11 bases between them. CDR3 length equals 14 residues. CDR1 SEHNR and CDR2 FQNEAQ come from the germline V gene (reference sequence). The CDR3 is CASSLLRDIYGYTF. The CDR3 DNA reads TGTGCCAGCAGCTTACTCCGGGACATCTATGGCTACACCTTC.

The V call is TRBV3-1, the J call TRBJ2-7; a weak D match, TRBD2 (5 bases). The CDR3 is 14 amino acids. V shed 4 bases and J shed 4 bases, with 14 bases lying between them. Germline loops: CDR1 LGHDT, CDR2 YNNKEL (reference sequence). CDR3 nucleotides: TGTGCCAGCAGCCCCCTCGACGGGGAGTACGAGCAGTACTTC. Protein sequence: CASSPLDGEYEQYF.

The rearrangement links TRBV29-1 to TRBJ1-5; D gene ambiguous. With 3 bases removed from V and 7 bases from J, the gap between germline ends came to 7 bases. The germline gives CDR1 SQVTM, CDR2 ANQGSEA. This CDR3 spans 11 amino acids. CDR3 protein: CSVEGGQPQHF. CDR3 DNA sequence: TGCAGCGTTGAGGGCGGGCAGCCCCAGCATTTT.

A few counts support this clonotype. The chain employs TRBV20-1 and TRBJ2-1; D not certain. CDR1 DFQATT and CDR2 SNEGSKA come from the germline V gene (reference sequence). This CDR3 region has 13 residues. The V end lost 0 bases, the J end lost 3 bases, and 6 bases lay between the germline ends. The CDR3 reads CSARDSLYNEQFF. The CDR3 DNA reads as TGCAGTGCTAGAGACAGCCTCTACAATGAGCAGTTCTTC.

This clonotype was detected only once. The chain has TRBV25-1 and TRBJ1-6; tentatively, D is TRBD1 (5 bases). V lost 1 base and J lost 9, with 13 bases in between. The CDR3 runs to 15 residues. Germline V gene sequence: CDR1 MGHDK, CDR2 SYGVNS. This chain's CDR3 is CASSELGGDGSPLHF. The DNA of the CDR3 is TGTGCCAGCAGTGAATTGGGGGGGGACGGTTCACCCCTCCACTTT.

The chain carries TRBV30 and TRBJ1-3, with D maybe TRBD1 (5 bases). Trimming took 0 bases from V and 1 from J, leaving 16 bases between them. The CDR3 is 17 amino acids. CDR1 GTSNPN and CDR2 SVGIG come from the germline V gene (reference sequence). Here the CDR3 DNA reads TGTGCCTGGAGTGTACAGGTCTCCAGTAGGTCTGGAAACACCATATATTTT. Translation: CAWSVQVSSRSGNTIYF.

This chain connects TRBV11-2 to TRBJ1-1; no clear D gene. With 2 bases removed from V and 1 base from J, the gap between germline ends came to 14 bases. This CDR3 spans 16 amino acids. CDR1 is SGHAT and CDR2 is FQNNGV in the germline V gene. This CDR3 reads CASSLLAFVSNTEAFF. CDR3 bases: TGTGCCAGCAGCTTACTCGCTTTTGTTTCGAACACTGAAGCTTTCTTT.

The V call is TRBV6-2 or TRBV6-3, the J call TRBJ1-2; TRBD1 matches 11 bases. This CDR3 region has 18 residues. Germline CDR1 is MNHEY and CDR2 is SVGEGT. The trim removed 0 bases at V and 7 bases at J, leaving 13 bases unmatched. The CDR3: CASSYSKGAGQGASGYTF. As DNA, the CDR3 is TGTGCCAGCAGTTACTCGAAGGGTGCCGGACAGGGGGCTAGTGGCTACACCTTC.

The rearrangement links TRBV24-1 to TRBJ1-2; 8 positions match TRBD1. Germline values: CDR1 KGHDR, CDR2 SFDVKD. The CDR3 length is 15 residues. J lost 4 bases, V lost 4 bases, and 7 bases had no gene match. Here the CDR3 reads CATSDPDRGGYGYTF. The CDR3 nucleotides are TGTGCCACCAGTGACCCCGACAGGGGAGGCTATGGCTACACCTTC.

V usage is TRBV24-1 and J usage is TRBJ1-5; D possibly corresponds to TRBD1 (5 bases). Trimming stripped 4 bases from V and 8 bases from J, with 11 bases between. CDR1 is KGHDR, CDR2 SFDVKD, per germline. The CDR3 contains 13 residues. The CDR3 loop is CATSEVGLEPQHF. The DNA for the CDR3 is TGTGCCACCAGTGAGGTGGGGCTAGAGCCCCAGCATTTT.

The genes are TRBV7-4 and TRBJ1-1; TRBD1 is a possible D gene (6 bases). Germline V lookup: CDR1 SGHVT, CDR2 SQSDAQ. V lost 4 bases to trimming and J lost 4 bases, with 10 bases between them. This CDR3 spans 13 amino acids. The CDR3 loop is CASSYTGSTEAFF. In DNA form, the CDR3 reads TGTGCCAGCAGCTATACAGGGTCCACTGAAGCTTTCTTT.

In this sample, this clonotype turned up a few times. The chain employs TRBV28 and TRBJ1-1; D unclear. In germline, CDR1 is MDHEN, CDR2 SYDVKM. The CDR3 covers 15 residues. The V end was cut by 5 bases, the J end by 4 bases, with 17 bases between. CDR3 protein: CASSPRTTAGTEAFF. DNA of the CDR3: TGTGCCAGCAGTCCCCGGACGACGGCAGGCACTGAAGCTTTCTTT.

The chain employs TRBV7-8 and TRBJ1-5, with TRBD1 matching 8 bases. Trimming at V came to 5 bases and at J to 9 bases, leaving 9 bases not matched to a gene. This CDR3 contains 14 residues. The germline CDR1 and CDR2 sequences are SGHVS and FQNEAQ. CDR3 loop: CASSPDRVLRPQHF. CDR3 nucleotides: TGTGCCAGCAGCCCGGACAGGGTGTTGAGGCCCCAGCATTTT.

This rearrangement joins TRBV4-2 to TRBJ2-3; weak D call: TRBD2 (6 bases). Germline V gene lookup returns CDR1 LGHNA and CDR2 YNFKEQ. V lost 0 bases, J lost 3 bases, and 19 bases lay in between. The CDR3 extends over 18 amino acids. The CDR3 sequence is CASSQEERRRAETDTQYF. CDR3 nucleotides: TGTGCCAGCAGCCAAGAAGAAAGGCGGAGGGCCGAGACAGATACGCAGTATTTT.

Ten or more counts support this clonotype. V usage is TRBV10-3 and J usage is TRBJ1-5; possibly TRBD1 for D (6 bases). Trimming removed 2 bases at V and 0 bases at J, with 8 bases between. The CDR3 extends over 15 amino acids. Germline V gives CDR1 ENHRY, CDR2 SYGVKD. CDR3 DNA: TGTGCCATCAGTGAGGGACAGTCTAGCAATCAGCCCCAGCATTTT. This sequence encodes CAISEGQSSNQPQHF.

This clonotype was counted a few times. CDR3 sequence: CASTPYRDEQFF. DNA of the CDR3: TGTGCCAGCACACCCTACAGGGATGAGCAGTTCTTC. The chain recombines TRBV6-1 with TRBJ2-1; perhaps TRBD1 as D (6 bases). Trimming stripped 7 bases from V and 8 bases from J, with 12 bases between. The CDR3 length is 12 residues. Germline V gene sequence: CDR1 MNHNS, CDR2 SASEGT.

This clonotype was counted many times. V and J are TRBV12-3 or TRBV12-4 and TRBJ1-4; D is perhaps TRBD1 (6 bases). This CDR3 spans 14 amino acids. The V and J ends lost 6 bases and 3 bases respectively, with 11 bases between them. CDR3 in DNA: TGTGCCAGCAGCCTAGGGGGGTCTAATGAAAAACTGTTTTTT. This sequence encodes CASSLGGSNEKLFF.

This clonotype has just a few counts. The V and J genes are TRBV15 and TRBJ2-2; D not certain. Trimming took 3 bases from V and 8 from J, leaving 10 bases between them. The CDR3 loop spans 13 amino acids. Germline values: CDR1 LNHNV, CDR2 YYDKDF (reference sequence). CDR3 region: CATSSDPGGELFF. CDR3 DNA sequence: TGTGCCACCAGCAGCGATCCGGGTGGGGAGCTGTTTTTT.

DNA of the CDR3: TGTGCCAGCAATGGGAAGGGGGACACTGAAGCTTTCTTT. It yields the protein CASNGKGDTEAFF. The chain has TRBV2 and TRBJ1-1, with D perhaps TRBD1 (6 bases). Trimming took off 7 bases at V and 3 bases at J, with 12 bases between the two ends. The CDR3 length is 13 residues. The germline CDR1 and CDR2 sequences are SNHLY and FYNNEI.

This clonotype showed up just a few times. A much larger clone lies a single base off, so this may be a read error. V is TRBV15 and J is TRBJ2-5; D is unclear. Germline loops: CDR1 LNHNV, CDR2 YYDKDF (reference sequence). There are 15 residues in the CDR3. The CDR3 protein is CTTSRDNLGVETQYF. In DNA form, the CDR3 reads TGTACCACCAGCAGAGATAATTTAGGAGTAGAGACCCAGTACTTC.

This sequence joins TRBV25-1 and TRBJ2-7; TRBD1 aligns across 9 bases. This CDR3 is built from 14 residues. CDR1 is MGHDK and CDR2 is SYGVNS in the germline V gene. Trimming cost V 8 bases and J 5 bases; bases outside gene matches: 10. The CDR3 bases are TGTGCCAGCTTGAGGGGACAGGGTTCCCACGAGCAGTACTTC. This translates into CASLRGQGSHEQYF.

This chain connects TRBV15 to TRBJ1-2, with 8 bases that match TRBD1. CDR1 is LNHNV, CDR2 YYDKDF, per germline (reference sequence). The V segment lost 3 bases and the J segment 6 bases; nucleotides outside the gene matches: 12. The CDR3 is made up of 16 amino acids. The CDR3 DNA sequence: TGTGCCACCAGCAGCCACCCGGGACAGGTACGGAATGGCTACACCTTC. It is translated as CATSSHPGQVRNGYTF.